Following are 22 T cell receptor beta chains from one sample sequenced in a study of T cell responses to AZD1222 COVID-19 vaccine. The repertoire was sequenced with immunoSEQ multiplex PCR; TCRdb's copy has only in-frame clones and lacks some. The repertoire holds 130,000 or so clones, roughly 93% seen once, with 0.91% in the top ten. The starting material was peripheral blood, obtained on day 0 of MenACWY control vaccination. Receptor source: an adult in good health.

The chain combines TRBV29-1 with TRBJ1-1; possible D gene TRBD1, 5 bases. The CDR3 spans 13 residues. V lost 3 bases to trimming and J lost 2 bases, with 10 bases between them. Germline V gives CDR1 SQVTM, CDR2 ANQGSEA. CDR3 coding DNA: TGCAGCGTTGAGGTGACAGCTAACACTGAAGCTTTCTTT. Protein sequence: CSVEVTANTEAFF.

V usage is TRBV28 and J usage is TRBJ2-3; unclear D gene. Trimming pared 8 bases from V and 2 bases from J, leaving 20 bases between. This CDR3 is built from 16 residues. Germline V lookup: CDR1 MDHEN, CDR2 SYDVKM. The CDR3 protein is CASLSSARGDTDTQYF. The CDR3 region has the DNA TGTGCCAGCTTATCCTCCGCCCGCGGCGACACAGATACGCAGTATTTT.

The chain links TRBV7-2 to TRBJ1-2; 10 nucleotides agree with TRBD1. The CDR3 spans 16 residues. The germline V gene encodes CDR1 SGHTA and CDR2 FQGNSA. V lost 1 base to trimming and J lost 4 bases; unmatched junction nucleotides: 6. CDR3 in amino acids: CASSLGTWTGGYGYTF. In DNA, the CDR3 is TGTGCCAGCAGCTTAGGTACCTGGACAGGGGGCTATGGCTACACCTTC.

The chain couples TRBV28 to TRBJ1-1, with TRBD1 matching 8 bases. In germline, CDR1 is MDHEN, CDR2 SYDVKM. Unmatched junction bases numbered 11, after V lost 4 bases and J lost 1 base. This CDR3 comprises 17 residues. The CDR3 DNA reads TGTGCCAGCAGTTCTCCGCGATCCGGGACAGGGAACACTGAAGCTTTCTTT. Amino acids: CASSSPRSGTGNTEAFF.

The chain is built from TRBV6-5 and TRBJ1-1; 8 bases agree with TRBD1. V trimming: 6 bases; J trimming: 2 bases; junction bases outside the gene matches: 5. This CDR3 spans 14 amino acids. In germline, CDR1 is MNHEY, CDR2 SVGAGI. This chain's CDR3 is CASRYGQGNTEAFF. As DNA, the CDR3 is TGTGCCAGCAGATACGGACAGGGAAACACTGAAGCTTTCTTT.

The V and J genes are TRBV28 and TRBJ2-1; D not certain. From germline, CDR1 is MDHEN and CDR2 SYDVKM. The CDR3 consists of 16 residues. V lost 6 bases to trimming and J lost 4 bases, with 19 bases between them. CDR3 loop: CASSPFRRAGYNEQFF. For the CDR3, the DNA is TGTGCCAGCAGCCCCTTCCGACGGGCCGGGTACAATGAGCAGTTCTTC.

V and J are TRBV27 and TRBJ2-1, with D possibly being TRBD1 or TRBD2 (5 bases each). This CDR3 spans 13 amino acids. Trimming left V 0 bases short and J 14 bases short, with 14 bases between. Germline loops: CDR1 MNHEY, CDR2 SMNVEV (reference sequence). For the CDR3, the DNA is TGTGCCAGCAGTTTATCGGGTCTCAGGGAGAAGTTCTTC. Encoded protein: CASSLSGLREKFF.

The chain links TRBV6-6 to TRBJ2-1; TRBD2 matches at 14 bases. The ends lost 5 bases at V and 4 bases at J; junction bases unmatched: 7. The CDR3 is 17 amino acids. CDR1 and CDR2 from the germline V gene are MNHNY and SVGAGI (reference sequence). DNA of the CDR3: TGTGCCAGCAGTCCTGGGACTAGCGGGAGTGGGTACAATGAGCAGTTCTTC. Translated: CASSPGTSGSGYNEQFF.

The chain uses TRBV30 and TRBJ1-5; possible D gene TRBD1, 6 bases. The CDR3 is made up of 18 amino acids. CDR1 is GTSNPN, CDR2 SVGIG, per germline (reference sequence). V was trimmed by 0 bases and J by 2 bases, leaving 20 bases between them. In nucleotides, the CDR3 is TGTGCCTGGAGTGTCCCTAAAACAGGGTTGGGCGGCAATCAGCCCCAGCATTTT. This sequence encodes CAWSVPKTGLGGNQPQHF.

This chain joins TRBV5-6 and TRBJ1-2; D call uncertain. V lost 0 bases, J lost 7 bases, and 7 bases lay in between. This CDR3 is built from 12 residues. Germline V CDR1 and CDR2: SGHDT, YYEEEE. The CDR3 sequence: CASSLASSGYTF. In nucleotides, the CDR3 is TGTGCCAGCAGCTTGGCCTCGTCTGGCTACACCTTC.

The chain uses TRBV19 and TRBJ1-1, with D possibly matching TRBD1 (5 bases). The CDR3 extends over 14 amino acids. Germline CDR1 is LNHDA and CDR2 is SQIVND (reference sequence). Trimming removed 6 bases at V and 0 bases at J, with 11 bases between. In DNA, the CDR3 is TGTGCCAGTAGCCACAGGAACGTGAACACTGAAGCTTTCTTT. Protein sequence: CASSHRNVNTEAFF. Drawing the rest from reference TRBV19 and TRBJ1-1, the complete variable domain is DGGITQSPKYLFRKEGQNVTLSCEQNLNHDAMYWYRQDPGQGLRLIYYSQIVNDFQKGDIAEGYSVSREKKESFPLTVTSAQKNPTAFYLCASSHRNVNTEAFFGQGTRLTVV.

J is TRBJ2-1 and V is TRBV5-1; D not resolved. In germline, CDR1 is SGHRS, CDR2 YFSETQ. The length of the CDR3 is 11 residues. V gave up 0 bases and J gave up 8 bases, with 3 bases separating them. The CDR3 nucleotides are TGCGCCAGCAGCTTGGTCGATGAGCAGTTCTTC. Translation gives CASSLVDEQFF.

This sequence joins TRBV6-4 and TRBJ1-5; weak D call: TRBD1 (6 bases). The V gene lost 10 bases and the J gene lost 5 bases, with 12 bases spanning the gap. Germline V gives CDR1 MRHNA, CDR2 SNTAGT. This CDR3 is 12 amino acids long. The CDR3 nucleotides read TGTGCCACCAGACAGGTGGATCAGCCCCAGCATTTT. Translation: CATRQVDQPQHF.

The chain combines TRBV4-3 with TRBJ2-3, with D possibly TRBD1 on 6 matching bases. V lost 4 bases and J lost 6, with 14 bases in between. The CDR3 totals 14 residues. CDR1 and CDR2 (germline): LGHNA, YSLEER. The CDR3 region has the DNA TGCGCCAGCAGCCGAGGTCAGGGGACCGATACGCAGTATTTT. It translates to CASSRGQGTDTQYF.

In nucleotides, the CDR3 is TGTGCCAGCAGTGTAGCCGCTTCACCCCTCCACTTT. Translation: CASSVAASPLHF. The gene calls are TRBV6-1 and TRBJ1-6; no firm D call. Germline-derived CDR1 and CDR2 are MNHNS and SASEGT. V was shortened by 4 bases and J by 9 bases, with 7 bases between the two germline ends. The CDR3 totals 12 residues.

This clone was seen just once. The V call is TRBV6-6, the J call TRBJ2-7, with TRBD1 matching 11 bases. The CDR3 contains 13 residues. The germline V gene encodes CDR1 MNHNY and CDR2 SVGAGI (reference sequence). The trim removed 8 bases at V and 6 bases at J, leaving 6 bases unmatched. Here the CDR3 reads CASAGQGAAEQYF. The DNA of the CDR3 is TGTGCCAGCGCCGGACAGGGGGCAGCCGAGCAGTACTTC.

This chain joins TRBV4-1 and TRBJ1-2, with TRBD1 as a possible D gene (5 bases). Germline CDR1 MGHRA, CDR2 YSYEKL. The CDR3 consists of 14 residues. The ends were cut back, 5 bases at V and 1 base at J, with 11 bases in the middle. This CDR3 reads CASSGERGNYGYTF. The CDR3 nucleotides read TGCGCCAGCAGCGGAGAGAGGGGTAACTATGGCTACACCTTC.

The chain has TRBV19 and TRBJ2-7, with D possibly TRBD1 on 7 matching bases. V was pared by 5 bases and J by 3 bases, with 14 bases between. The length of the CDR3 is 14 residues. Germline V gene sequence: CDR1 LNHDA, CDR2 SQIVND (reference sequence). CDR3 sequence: CASSHSQGGYEQYF. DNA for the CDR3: TGTGCCAGTAGTCATAGTCAGGGGGGCTACGAGCAGTACTTC.

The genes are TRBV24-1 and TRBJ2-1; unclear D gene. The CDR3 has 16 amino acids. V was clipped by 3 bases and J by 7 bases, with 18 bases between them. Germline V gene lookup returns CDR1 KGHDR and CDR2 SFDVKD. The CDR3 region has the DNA TGTGCCACCAGTGATCACCGGGCCAGTGGGCGGAATGAGCAGTTCTTC. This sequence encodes CATSDHRASGRNEQFF.

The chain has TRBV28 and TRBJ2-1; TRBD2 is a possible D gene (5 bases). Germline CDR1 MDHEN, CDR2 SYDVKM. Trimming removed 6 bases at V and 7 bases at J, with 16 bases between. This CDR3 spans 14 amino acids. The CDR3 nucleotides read TGTGCCAGCAGCCGGATCGACCGAGGGAATGAGCAGTTCTTC. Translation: CASSRIDRGNEQFF.

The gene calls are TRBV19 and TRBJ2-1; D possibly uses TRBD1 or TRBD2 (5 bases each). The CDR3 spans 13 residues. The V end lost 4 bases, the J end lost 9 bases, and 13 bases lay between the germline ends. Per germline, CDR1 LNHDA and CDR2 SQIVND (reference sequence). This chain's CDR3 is CASSTRDAAEQFF. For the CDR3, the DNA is TGTGCCAGTAGTACTCGGGACGCCGCTGAGCAGTTCTTC.

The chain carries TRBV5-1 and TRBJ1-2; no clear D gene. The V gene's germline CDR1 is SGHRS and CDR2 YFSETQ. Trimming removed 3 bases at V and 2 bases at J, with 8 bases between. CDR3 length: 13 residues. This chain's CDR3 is CASSSSRNYGYTF. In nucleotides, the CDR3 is TGCGCCAGCAGCTCAAGCAGGAACTATGGCTACACCTTC.